This T cell receptor beta chain emerged from a study of OX40 agonist ivuxolimab in advanced cancers. For the study at large: At 0.01 to 10 mg/kg, ivuxolimab was administered intravenously to patients every 2 weeks.

Worth noting for this clone: Its antigen is still unknown.

Broader study findings: Low clonal expansion, among the lowest seen, marked partial responders at 0.1-3.0 mg/kg.

TCRdb's table, derived via immunoSEQ multiplex PCR, lists solely in-frame clones and lacks some. Of around 15,000 clones listed, roughly 90% are singletons. Patients had blood sampled at baseline and again on cycle 4 day 1 and cycle 7 day 1. The source material was CD4+ or CD8+ T cells sorted from blood, sampled in a trial of the OX40 agonist ivuxolimab. This receptor was obtained from an adult with an advanced solid tumor such as melanoma, head and neck, liver or kidney cancer.

The DNA of the CDR3 is TGTGCCAGCAGCCATCCTGGCCCGAGATGGTATGAGACCCAGTACTTC. Amino acids: CASSHPGPRWYETQYF. The genes are TRBV14 and TRBJ2-5; no definite D call. V lost 3 bases and J 5 bases, leaving 19 bases between the germline ends. Germline CDR1 reads SGHDN; CDR2 reads FVKESK. The CDR3 contains 16 residues.